Each of the 6 T cell receptor beta chains below was sequenced from the same sample in a study. TCRdb used MiXCR to reprocess the 5' RACE reads, holding one entry per CDR3 protein. The data show over 45,000 distinct CDR3 sequences, with 26% seen just once and 2% to 2.5% held by the top ten. The sorted Tregs were CD4+CD25+CD127-/low cells. The sample consisted of tumor-infiltrating Tregs sorted from the breast tumor. The origin of the receptors is a female donor with breast cancer.

Worth noting for this clonotype: Given a much more abundant clone one base away, this may be a read error. The V gene is TRBV5-6, the J gene TRBJ2-3; D is possibly TRBD1 or TRBD2 (5 bases each). CDR3 length: 14 amino acids. Germline V gene data show CDR1 as SGHDT and CDR2 as YYEEEE. The CDR3 is CASSSGPLTDAQYF. The CDR3 bases are TGTGCCAGCAGTTCGGGACCGCTCACAGATGCGCAGTATTTT.

The count of this clonotype is one. This chain uses TRBV5-1 with TRBJ1-1; perhaps TRBD1 as D (6 bases). Per the germline V gene, CDR1 is SGHRS and CDR2 is YFSETQ. There are 16 residues in the CDR3. V was cut by 7 bases and J by 0 bases, with 19 bases left in between. Here the CDR3 reads CASEPRQERMNTEAFF. CDR3 nucleotides: TGCGCCAGCGAACCTAGACAGGAGCGGATGAACACTGAAGCTTTCTTT.

Concerning this clonotype: This sequence may be a read error, since a much larger clone differs from it by one base. The rearrangement uses TRBV7-3 and TRBJ1-1, with D possibly matching TRBD1 (6 bases). The germline CDR1 and CDR2 sequences are SGHTA and FQGTGA. This CDR3 region has 15 residues. The DNA of the CDR3 is TGTGCCAGCGGCTTACGGGACACCGAGAACACTGAAGCTTTCTTT. Its translation: CASGLRDTENTEAFF.

This clonotype was seen at least ten times. The rearrangement uses TRBV6-1 and TRBJ1-2; D is perhaps TRBD1 (5 bases). V lost 4 bases and J lost 5, with 11 bases in between. The germline CDR1 and CDR2 sequences are MNHNS and SASEGT. CDR3 size: 13 residues. The DNA of the CDR3 is TGTGCCAGCAGTGTTGGGACGGTATATGGCTACACCTTC. The encoded protein is CASSVGTVYGYTF.

To note about this clonotype: A read error is possible here, since a much larger clone lies one base away. V is TRBV6-1 and J is TRBJ1-2, with 8 nucleotides matching TRBD1. The V segment lost 5 bases and the J segment 6 bases; nucleotides outside the gene matches: 17. This CDR3 is built from 17 residues. Germline loops: CDR1 MNHNS, CDR2 SASEGT. The CDR3: CASSKASTGALRNGYTF. The CDR3 coding sequence is TGTGCCAGCAGTAAGGCGTCGACAGGGGCCTTACGGAATGGCTACACCTTC.

This clonotype was detected many times. V and J are TRBV28 and TRBJ1-2, with a weak D call TRBD1 (5 bases). The V end was cut by 7 bases, the J end by 3 bases, with 15 bases between. CDR1 and CDR2 (germline): MDHEN, SYDVKM. This CDR3 region has 14 residues. CDR3 coding DNA: TGTGCCAGCAATACCGGGACGGCACACTATGGCTACACCTTC. Protein product: CASNTGTAHYGYTF.